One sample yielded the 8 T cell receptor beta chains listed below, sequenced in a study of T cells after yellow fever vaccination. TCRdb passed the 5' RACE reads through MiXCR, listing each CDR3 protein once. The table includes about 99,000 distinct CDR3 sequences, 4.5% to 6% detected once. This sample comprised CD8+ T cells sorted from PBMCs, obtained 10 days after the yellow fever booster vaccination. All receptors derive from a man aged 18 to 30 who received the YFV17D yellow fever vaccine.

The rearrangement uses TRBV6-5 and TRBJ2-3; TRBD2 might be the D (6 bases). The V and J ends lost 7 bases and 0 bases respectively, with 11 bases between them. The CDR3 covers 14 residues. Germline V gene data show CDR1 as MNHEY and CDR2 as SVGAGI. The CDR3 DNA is TGTGCCAGCACCGGGAGAGGGAGCACAGATACGCAGTATTTT. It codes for CASTGRGSTDTQYF.

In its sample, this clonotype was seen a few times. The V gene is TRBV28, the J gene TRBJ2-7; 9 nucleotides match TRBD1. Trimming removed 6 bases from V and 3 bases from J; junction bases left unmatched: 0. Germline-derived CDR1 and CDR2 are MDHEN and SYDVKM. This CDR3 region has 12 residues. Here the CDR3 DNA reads TGTGCCAGCAGGGACAGGGGCTACGAGCAGTACTTC. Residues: CASRDRGYEQYF.

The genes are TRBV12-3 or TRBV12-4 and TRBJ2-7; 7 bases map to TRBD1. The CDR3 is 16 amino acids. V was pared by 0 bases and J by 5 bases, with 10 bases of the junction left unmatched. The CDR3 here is CASSLAAWTGIDEQYF. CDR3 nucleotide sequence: TGTGCCAGCAGTTTAGCAGCCTGGACAGGTATCGACGAGCAGTACTTC.

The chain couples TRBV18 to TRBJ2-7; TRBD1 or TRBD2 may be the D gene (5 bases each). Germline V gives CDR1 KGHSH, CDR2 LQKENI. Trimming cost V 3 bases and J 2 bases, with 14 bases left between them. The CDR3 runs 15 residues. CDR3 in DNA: TGTGCCAGCTCACCCTGGGACGGAGTACCCTACGAGCAGTACTTC. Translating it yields CASSPWDGVPYEQYF.

DNA for the CDR3: TGTGCCAGCAGCCTTGGCAGACTAGCGGGGCCCGGGGAGCTGTTTTTT. Protein: CASSLGRLAGPGELFF. The J gene is TRBJ2-2, the V gene TRBV7-3; TRBD2 aligns across 11 bases. Germline values: CDR1 SGHTA, CDR2 FQGTGA. J gave up 6 bases and V 5 bases, and 8 bases lay outside the gene matches. CDR3 length equals 16 residues. Full variable domain (outside the CDR3, taken from reference TRBV7-3 and TRBJ2-2): GAGVSQTPSNKVTEKGKYVELRCDPISGHTALYWYRQSLGQGPEFLIYFQGTGAADDSGLPNDRFFAVRPEGSVSTLKIQRTERGDSAVYLCASSLGRLAGPGELFFGEGSRLTVL.

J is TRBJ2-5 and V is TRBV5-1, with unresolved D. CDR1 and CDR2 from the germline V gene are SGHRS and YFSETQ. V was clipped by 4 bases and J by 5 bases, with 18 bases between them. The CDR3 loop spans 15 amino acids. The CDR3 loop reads CASSRTPRTSETQYF. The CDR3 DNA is TGCGCCAGCAGCCGGACCCCTAGGACCTCCGAGACCCAGTACTTC.

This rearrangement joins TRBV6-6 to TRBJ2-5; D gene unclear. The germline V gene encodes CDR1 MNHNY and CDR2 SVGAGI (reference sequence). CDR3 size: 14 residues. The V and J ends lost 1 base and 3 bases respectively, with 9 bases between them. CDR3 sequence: CASSYLLQKETQYF. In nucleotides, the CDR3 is TGTGCCAGCAGTTACTTGTTGCAGAAAGAGACCCAGTACTTC.

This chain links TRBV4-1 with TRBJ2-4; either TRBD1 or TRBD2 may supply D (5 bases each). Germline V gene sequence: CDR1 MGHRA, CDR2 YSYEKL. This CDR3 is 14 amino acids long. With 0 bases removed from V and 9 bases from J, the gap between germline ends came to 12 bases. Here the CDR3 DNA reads TGCGCCAGCAGCCAAGACCTCCAGGGACCCATTCAGTACTTC. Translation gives CASSQDLQGPIQYF.